The 28 T cell receptor beta chains presented below share a single source sample, sequenced in a study of OX40 agonist ivuxolimab in advanced cancers. Here immunoSEQ multiplex PCR was the method, and the copy in TCRdb shows in-frame clones only, minus some. The data contain around 50,000 clones, approximately 81% of them singletons. The sequenced sample was CD4+ or CD8+ T cells sorted from blood, obtained in a trial of the OX40 agonist ivuxolimab. Receptor source: an adult with an advanced solid tumor such as melanoma, head and neck, liver or kidney cancer.

This clone was seen just once. CDR3 protein: CASSYTVGIQYF. CDR3 in DNA: TGTGCCAGCAGTTACACTGTGGGCATTCAGTACTTC. The chain recombines TRBV6-5 with TRBJ2-4; D gene ambiguous. CDR3 length: 12 residues. Trimming cost V 2 bases and J 9 bases, with 8 bases left between them. Germline V gene data show CDR1 as MNHEY and CDR2 as SVGAGI.

The chain carries TRBV28 and TRBJ2-7, with D possibly being TRBD2 (5 bases). Trimming cost V 4 bases and J 6 bases, with 13 bases left between them. The germline V gene encodes CDR1 MDHEN and CDR2 SYDVKM. This CDR3 region has 13 residues. This chain's CDR3 is CASSSRRLFEQYV. The CDR3 DNA is TGTGCCAGCAGTTCCCGGAGGCTGTTCGAGCAGTACGTC.

This chain uses TRBV5-5 with TRBJ1-1; the D gene is possibly TRBD1 (5 bases). The CDR3 covers 14 residues. The germline CDR1 and CDR2 sequences are SGHKS and YYEKEE (reference sequence). Trimming cost V 5 bases and J 0 bases, with 11 bases left between them. The CDR3 sequence: CASRKQVMNTEAFF. The CDR3 DNA reads as TGTGCCAGCAGGAAACAGGTCATGAACACTGAAGCTTTCTTT.

The CDR3 nucleotides read TGTGCCAGCAGTTACTCGGGCAATTCACCCCTCCACTTT. Its protein is CASSYSGNSPLHF. The V gene is TRBV6-6, the J gene TRBJ1-6; D not certain. The V end lost 0 bases, the J end lost 7 bases, and 4 bases lay between the germline ends. Germline V gene data show CDR1 as MNHNY and CDR2 as SVGAGI (reference sequence). CDR3 length: 13 residues.

The chain has TRBV27 and TRBJ1-2; 8 bases agree with TRBD1. The V gene end was trimmed by 5 bases and the J gene end by 2 bases; junction bases not matched to a gene: 10. There are 16 residues in the CDR3. Germline CDR1 is MNHEY and CDR2 is SMNVEV (reference sequence). CDR3: CASSPDAGTGNYGYTF. Written as DNA, the CDR3 is TGTGCCAGCAGTCCCGACGCCGGGACAGGAAACTATGGCTACACCTTC.

The rearrangement uses TRBV19 and TRBJ2-1; D gene ambiguous. Trimming pared 5 bases from V and 1 base from J, leaving 3 bases between. CDR3 length: 12 amino acids. Germline V gene data show CDR1 as LNHDA and CDR2 as SQIVND (reference sequence). The chain's CDR3 is CASSFSYNEQFF. The CDR3, as DNA: TGTGCCAGTAGTTTTTCCTACAATGAGCAGTTCTTC.

This clone was detected only once. The chain employs TRBV7-6 and TRBJ2-3; perhaps TRBD1 as D (6 bases). Looked up from germline, CDR1 is SGHVS and CDR2 is FNYEAQ. Trimming removed 6 bases from V and 0 bases from J, with 16 bases in between. The CDR3 loop spans 16 amino acids. CDR3: CASRAGAPTSTDTQYF. CDR3 DNA sequence: TGTGCCAGCAGAGCAGGGGCCCCCACCAGCACAGATACGCAGTATTTT.

This clone was counted a few times. V gene TRBV16 combines with J gene TRBJ1-5; D gene unclear. The CDR3 covers 14 residues. Germline loops: CDR1 KGHSY, CDR2 FQNENV. Trimming stripped 3 bases from V and 6 bases from J, with 12 bases between. The CDR3 reads CASSQGNLGQPQHF. The DNA of the CDR3 is TGTGCCAGCAGCCAGGGAAATTTGGGTCAGCCCCAGCATTTT.

This clone was seen just once. The CDR3 reads CASSSWTDRGDYGYTF. As DNA, the CDR3 is TGTGCCAGCAGCTCATGGACTGACAGGGGGGACTATGGCTACACCTTC. The chain has TRBV7-2 and TRBJ1-2; 9 bases are a match to TRBD1. CDR3 length: 16 amino acids. The ends lost 4 bases at V and 3 bases at J; junction bases unmatched: 9. The germline V gene encodes CDR1 SGHTA and CDR2 FQGNSA.

The chain couples TRBV5-5 to TRBJ2-3; 14 nucleotides agree with TRBD2. With 0 bases clipped from V and 7 bases from J, the junction kept 7 bases outside the gene matches. The germline gives CDR1 SGHKS, CDR2 YYEKEE (reference sequence). The CDR3 totals 17 residues. This chain's CDR3 is CASSLAGTSGGQYTQYF. In nucleotides, the CDR3 is TGTGCCAGCAGCTTGGCCGGGACTAGCGGGGGACAATATACGCAGTATTTT.

V gene TRBV9 combines with J gene TRBJ1-4, with D perhaps matching TRBD1 (5 bases). V was pared by 3 bases and J by 10 bases, with 13 bases between. From germline, CDR1 is SGDLS and CDR2 YYNGEE. The length of the CDR3 is 13 residues. The CDR3 bases are TGTGCCAGCAGCGGAGGGGATTTTGGAAAACTGTTTTTT. It yields the protein CASSGGDFGKLFF.

The V gene is TRBV19, the J gene TRBJ2-3; maybe TRBD2 (6 bases). The length of the CDR3 is 14 residues. V was trimmed by 7 bases and J by 10 bases, leaving 21 bases between them. Germline V lookup: CDR1 LNHDA, CDR2 SQIVND (reference sequence). The CDR3, as DNA: TGTGCCAGTACCGACGGGACTCCACGTCGAGCGCAGTATTTT. Translated: CASTDGTPRRAQYF. The full variable domain, completed using reference TRBV19 and TRBJ2-3, is DGGITQSPKYLFRKEGQNVTLSCEQNLNHDAMYWYRQDPGQGLRLIYYSQIVNDFQKGDIAEGYSVSREKKESFPLTVTSAQKNPTAFYLCASTDGTPRRAQYFGPGTRLTVL.

The J gene is TRBJ2-7, the V gene TRBV27, with TRBD1 matching over 11 bases. This CDR3 region has 15 residues. V trimming: 6 bases; J trimming: 0 bases; junction bases outside the gene matches: 4. Germline V gene data show CDR1 as MNHEY and CDR2 as SMNVEV (reference sequence). The CDR3 DNA sequence: TGTGCCAGCAGCCGCGGACAGGGGGCCTCCTACGAGCAGTACGTC. Translated: CASSRGQGASYEQYV.

The chain couples TRBV27 to TRBJ1-2, with 10 bases lining up with TRBD1. Per the germline V gene, CDR1 is MNHEY and CDR2 is SMNVEV (reference sequence). CDR3 size: 15 residues. J gave up 7 bases and V 5 bases, and 10 bases lay outside the gene matches. The CDR3 region has the DNA TGTGCCAGCAGTCCACCGGGACAGGGGCAGTCTGGCTACACCTTC. Amino acids: CASSPPGQGQSGYTF.

In this sample, this clone turned up a few times. This chain links TRBV11-2 with TRBJ1-5; 8 bases align to TRBD1. Trimming at V came to 1 base and at J to 4 bases, leaving 3 bases not matched to a gene. This CDR3 has 15 amino acids. The germline CDR1 and CDR2 sequences are SGHAT and FQNNGV. The CDR3, as DNA: TGTGCCAGCAGCTTAGGGCAGGGGGCTAATCAGCCCCAGCATTTT. This translates into CASSLGQGANQPQHF.

The chain employs TRBV2 and TRBJ1-3, with no clear D. Trimming took off 8 bases at V and 2 bases at J, with 4 bases between the two ends. Germline V CDR1 and CDR2: SNHLY, FYNNEI. CDR3 length: 11 amino acids. CDR3 in amino acids: CASQAGNTIYF. The DNA for the CDR3 is TGTGCCAGCCAGGCTGGAAACACCATATATTTT.

This chain connects TRBV19 to TRBJ2-5; unclear D gene. CDR1 is LNHDA, CDR2 SQIVND, per germline (reference sequence). The CDR3 spans 13 residues. V lost 4 bases and J lost 8, with 14 bases in between. Here the CDR3 reads CASSTHPLGTQYF. The CDR3 nucleotides read TGTGCCAGTAGTACTCACCCTTTAGGCACCCAGTACTTC. Supplemented by reference TRBV19 and TRBJ2-5, the full variable domain reads DGGITQSPKYLFRKEGQNVTLSCEQNLNHDAMYWYRQDPGQGLRLIYYSQIVNDFQKGDIAEGYSVSREKKESFPLTVTSAQKNPTAFYLCASSTHPLGTQYFGPGTRLLVL.

The V and J genes are TRBV15 and TRBJ2-1; TRBD1 aligns across 7 bases. Germline trimming cut 0 bases from V and 5 bases from J; bases unmatched to any gene: 1. The CDR3 is 14 amino acids. Germline-derived CDR1 and CDR2 are LNHNV and YYDKDF (reference sequence). The CDR3, as DNA: TGTGCCACCAGCAGAGAGGGACAGAACAATGAGCAGTTCTTC. Translation gives CATSREGQNNEQFF.

The chain couples TRBV12-2 to TRBJ2-5; TRBD2 was called by the table and not checked on the DNA. TRBV12-2 represents a pseudogene. CDR3 length equals 17 residues. The CDR3 reads CASRRMEERGPQETQYF. CDR3 bases: TGTGCAAGTCGCCGCATGGAGGAGCGGGGGCCTCAAGAGACCCAGTACTTC.

V is TRBV4-1 and J is TRBJ2-7; 7 nucleotides align to TRBD1. The germline V gene has CDR1 MGHRA and CDR2 YSYEKL. CDR3 length equals 15 residues. V lost 4 bases, J lost 1 base, and 7 bases stayed unmatched. CDR3: CASSLGPGQSYEQYF. The CDR3 bases are TGCGCCAGCAGCCTAGGACCGGGACAGTCCTACGAGCAGTACTTC.

This chain connects TRBV11-2 to TRBJ1-5, with D possibly TRBD1 on 5 matching bases. Trimming cost V 5 bases and J 7 bases, with 12 bases left between them. CDR3 size: 13 residues. CDR1 is SGHAT, CDR2 FQNNGV, per germline. The CDR3 nucleotides read TGTGCCAGCAGCACAGGCATTGGGCAGCCCCAGCATTTT. Encoded protein: CASSTGIGQPQHF.

Points on this clone: Relative to the germline gene, one junction end is altered; a read error may explain this. The rearrangement links TRBV7-9 to TRBJ2-2; weak D call: TRBD1 (6 bases). Germline CDR1 and CDR2: SEHNR and FQNEAQ (reference sequence). The CDR3 spans 15 residues. CDR3 coding DNA: TGTGCCAGCAGTTTAGGGGGTACAGTCACCGGGGAGCTGTTTTTT. Protein: CASSLGGTVTGELFF. The complete variable domain, with remaining parts taken from reference TRBV7-9 and TRBJ2-2, reads DTGVSQNPRHKITKRGQNVTFRCDPISEHNRLYWYRQTLGQGPEFLTYFQNEAQLEKSRLLSDRFSAERPKGSFSTLEIQRTEQGDSAMYLCASSLGGTVTGELFFGEGSRLTVL.

The chain joins TRBV9 to TRBJ1-2; D gene ambiguous. The CDR3 has 12 amino acids. The V and J ends lost 4 bases and 2 bases respectively, with 6 bases between them. Germline CDR1 is SGDLS and CDR2 is YYNGEE. The CDR3 DNA reads as TGTGCCAGCAGCTCAAACAACTATGGCTACACCTTC. This codes for CASSSNNYGYTF.

The rearrangement uses TRBV9 and TRBJ2-1; 11 positions match TRBD2. V lost 1 base, J lost 9 bases, and 6 bases stayed unmatched. The CDR3 has 15 amino acids. In germline, CDR1 is SGDLS, CDR2 YYNGEE. The CDR3 DNA follows: TGTGCCAGCAGCGTAAATAGCGGGGGGGCCCGTGAGCAGTTCTTC. It translates to CASSVNSGGAREQFF.

The sample holds one count of this clone. V and J are TRBV9 and TRBJ1-2, with D possibly matching TRBD1 (6 bases). Germline V gene sequence: CDR1 SGDLS, CDR2 YYNGEE. This CDR3 has 16 amino acids. Trimming left V 2 bases short and J 0 bases short, with 14 bases between. In DNA form, the CDR3 reads TGTGCCAGCAGCGTGAGCGGGGGCTCAGCTAACTATGGCTACACCTTC. It codes for CASSVSGGSANYGYTF.

The chain joins TRBV7-8 to TRBJ1-1; no clear D gene. Trimming took off 1 base at V and 2 bases at J, with 8 bases between the two ends. The V gene's germline CDR1 is SGHVS and CDR2 FQNEAQ. This CDR3 comprises 14 residues. The CDR3 loop reads CASSLERGNTEAFF. Here the CDR3 DNA reads TGTGCCAGCAGCTTAGAGCGGGGTAACACTGAAGCTTTCTTT. Drawing the rest from reference TRBV7-8 and TRBJ1-1, the complete variable domain is GAGVSQSPRYKVAKRGQDVALRCDPISGHVSLFWYQQALGQGPEFLTYFQNEAQLDKSGLPSDRFFAERPEGSVSTLKIQRTQQEDSAVYLCASSLERGNTEAFFGQGTRLTVV.

This rearrangement joins TRBV4-3 to TRBJ1-2, with unresolved D. Germline CDR1 LGHNA, CDR2 YSLEER. This CDR3 contains 15 residues. Trimming took 1 base from V and 1 from J, leaving 10 bases between them. The CDR3, as DNA: TGCGCCAGCAGCCAAGCGTCCGGGATTAACTATGGCTACACCTTC. It encodes CASSQASGINYGYTF.

Turning to this clone: The sample contains more than one DNA sequence encoding this CDR3. The chain recombines TRBV5-6 with TRBJ2-1; D possibly corresponds to TRBD2 (6 bases). V lost 4 bases, J lost 4 bases, and 15 bases lay in between. The CDR3 totals 15 residues. CDR1 is SGHDT and CDR2 is YYEEEE in the germline V gene. The CDR3 protein is CASSLEPGVYNEQFF. The CDR3 DNA follows: TGTGCCAGCAGCCTAGAACCGGGGGTATACAATGAGCAGTTCTTC.